Here is one T cell receptor (beta chain) with its context. This CDR3 is also generated by other DNA sequences in the sample. The CDR3 length is 15 residues. V was pared by 1 base and J by 2 bases, with 9 bases between. The germline gives CDR1 LGHDT, CDR2 YNNKEL (reference sequence). This entry comes from a study of blood T cell repertoires in COVID-19. Study details: Spain, Italy and the United States supplied samples that represented acute and convalescent COVID-19. Sources were T cells, B-cell-depleted T cells, or PBMCs; the material itself was cDNA or gDNA.

Original handling: Estimated nucleated cell counts came from reference gene primer amplification. Produced via immunoSEQ multiplex PCR; TCRdb's table is partial and in-frame only. Clone size and the V and J calls come from that table; the DNA yielded D and trimming. The data contain some 100,000 clones, around three quarters of them singletons. J is TRBJ1-5 and V is TRBV3-1 (or the pseudogene TRBV3-2); D unclear. This TCR came from a human donor in a cohort sampled during active or convalescent COVID-19. Material for sequencing was peripheral blood. The DNA for the CDR3 is TGTGCCAGCAGCCAAGGTAGTACGGGCAATCAGCCCCAGCATTTT. As protein: CASSQGSTGNQPQHF.